This T cell receptor beta chain was identified in a study of OX40 agonist ivuxolimab in advanced cancers. Study-level background: Males comprised around 78% of the group, whose mean age was roughly 64 years (range roughly 20 to 85).

Germline assignment: CDR1 SGHRS and CDR2 YFSETQ. The CDR3 sequence is 14 residues long. Trimming at V came to 4 bases and at J to 6 bases, leaving 9 bases not matched to a gene. Libraries were prepared by immunoSEQ multiplex PCR; TCRdb keeps only in-frame clonotypes and omits some of them. The sample gives around 20,000 clones, 78% of which show up once; about 15% is in the top ten. The chain links TRBV5-1 to TRBJ2-7, with TRBD1 identical over 8 bases. The TCR originated in an adult with an advanced solid tumor such as melanoma, head and neck, liver or kidney cancer. The input for sequencing was CD4+ or CD8+ T cells sorted from blood, taken in a trial of the OX40 agonist ivuxolimab. CDR3 nucleotide sequence: TGCGCCAGCAGCCCAGGGACAGGTCGGTCCGAGCAGTACTTC. Translation gives CASSPGTGRSEQYF.